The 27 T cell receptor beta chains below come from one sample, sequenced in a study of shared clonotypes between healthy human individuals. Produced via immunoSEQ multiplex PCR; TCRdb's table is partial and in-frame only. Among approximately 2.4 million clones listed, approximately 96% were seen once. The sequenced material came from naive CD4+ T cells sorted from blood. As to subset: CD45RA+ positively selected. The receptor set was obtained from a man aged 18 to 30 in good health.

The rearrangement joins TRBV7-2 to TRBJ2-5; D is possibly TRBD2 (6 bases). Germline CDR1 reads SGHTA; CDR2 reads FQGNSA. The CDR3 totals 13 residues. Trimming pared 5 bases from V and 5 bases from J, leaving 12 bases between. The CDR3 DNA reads TGTGCCAGCAGCCCAGGGACTCTGGAGACCCAGTACTTC. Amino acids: CASSPGTLETQYF.

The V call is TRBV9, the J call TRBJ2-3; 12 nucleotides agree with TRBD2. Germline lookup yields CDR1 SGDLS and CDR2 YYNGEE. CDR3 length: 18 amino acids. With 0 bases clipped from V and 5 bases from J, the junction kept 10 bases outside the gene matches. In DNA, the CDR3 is TGTGCCAGCAGCGTAGCTCTAGCGGGGGGGACACTACAAGATACGCAGTATTTT. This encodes CASSVALAGGTLQDTQYF.

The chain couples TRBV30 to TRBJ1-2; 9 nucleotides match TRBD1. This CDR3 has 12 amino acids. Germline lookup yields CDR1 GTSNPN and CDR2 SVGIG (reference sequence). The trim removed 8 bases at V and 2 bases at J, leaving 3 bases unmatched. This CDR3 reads CALGQGNYGYTF. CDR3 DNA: TGTGCCCTGGGACAGGGAAACTATGGCTACACCTTC.

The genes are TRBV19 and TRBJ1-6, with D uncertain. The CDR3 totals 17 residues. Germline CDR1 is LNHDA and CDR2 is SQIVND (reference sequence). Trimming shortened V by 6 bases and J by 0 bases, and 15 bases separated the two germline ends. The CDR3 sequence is CASSRPPQSSYNSPLHF. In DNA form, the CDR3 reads TGTGCCAGTAGCCGACCTCCCCAAAGCTCCTATAATTCACCCCTCCACTTT. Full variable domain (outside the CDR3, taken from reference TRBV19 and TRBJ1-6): DGGITQSPKYLFRKEGQNVTLSCEQNLNHDAMYWYRQDPGQGLRLIYYSQIVNDFQKGDIAEGYSVSREKKESFPLTVTSAQKNPTAFYLCASSRPPQSSYNSPLHFGNGTRLTVT.

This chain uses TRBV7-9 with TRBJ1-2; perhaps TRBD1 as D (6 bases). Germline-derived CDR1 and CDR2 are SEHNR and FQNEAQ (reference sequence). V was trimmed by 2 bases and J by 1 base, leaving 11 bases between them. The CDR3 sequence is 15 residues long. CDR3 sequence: CASSLTGSVNYGYTF. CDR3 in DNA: TGTGCCAGCAGCTTAACAGGGAGTGTTAACTATGGCTACACCTTC.

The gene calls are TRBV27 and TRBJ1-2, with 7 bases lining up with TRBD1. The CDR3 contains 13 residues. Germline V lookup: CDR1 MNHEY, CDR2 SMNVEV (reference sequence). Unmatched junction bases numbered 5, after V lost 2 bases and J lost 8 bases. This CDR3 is CASSLRTGSGYTF. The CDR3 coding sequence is TGTGCCAGCAGTTTAAGGACAGGCTCAGGCTACACCTTC.

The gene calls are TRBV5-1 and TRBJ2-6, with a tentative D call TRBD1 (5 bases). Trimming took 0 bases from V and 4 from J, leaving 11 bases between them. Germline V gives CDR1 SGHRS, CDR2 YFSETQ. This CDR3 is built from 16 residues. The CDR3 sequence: CASSLGGRAGANVLTF. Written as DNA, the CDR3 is TGCGCCAGCAGCTTGGGAGGCAGGGCAGGGGCCAACGTCCTGACTTTC.

DNA for the CDR3: TGTGCCAGCAGTGGTCAGGGGGCAAACACTGAAGCTTTCTTT. Protein: CASSGQGANTEAFF. The V call is TRBV6-1, the J call TRBJ1-1, with 8 bases lining up with TRBD1. CDR1 MNHNS and CDR2 SASEGT come from the germline V gene. The CDR3 length is 14 residues. The V segment lost 4 bases and the J segment 2 bases; nucleotides outside the gene matches: 3.

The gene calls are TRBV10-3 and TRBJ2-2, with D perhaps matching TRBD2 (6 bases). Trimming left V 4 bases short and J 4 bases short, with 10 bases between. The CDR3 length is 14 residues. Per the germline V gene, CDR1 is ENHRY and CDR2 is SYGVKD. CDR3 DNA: TGTGCCATCAGTGTCCGGGAGACCACCGGGGAGCTGTTTTTT. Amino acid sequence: CAISVRETTGELFF.

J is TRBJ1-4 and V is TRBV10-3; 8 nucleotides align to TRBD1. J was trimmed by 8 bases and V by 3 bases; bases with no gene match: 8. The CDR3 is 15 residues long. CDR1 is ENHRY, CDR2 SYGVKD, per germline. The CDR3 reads CAISEKGQGNEKLFF. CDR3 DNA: TGTGCCATCAGTGAAAAAGGACAGGGTAACGAAAAACTGTTTTTT.

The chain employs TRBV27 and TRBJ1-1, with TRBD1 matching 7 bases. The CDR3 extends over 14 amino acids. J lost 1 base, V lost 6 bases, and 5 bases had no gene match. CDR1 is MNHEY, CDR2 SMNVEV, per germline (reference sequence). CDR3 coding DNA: TGTGCCAGCAGGCCGACAGGGAGGAACACTGAAGCTTTCTTT. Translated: CASRPTGRNTEAFF.

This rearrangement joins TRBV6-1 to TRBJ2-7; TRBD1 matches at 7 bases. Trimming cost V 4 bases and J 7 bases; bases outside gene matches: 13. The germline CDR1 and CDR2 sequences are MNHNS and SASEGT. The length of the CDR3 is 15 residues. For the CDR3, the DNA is TGTGCCAGCAGTGCGGGGACAGCACTTAGTGGGGAGCAGTACTTC. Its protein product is CASSAGTALSGEQYF.

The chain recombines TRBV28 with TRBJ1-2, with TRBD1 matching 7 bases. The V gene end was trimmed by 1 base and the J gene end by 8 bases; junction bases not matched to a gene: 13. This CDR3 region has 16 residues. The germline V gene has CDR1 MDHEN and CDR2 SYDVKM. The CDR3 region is CASSLSVGAGGDGYTF. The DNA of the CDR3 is TGTGCCAGCAGTTTATCCGTAGGGGCAGGGGGAGACGGCTACACCTTC.

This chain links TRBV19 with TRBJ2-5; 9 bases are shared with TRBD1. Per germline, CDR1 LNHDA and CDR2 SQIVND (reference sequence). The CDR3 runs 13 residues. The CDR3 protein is CAGSKGQGETQYF. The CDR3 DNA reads TGTGCTGGGAGTAAAGGACAGGGGGAGACCCAGTACTTC.

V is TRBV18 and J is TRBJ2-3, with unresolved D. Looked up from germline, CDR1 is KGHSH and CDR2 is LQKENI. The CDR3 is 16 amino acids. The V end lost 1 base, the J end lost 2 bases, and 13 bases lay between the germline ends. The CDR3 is CASSPLHHSDTDTQYF. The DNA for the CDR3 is TGTGCCAGCTCACCACTTCATCATTCCGACACAGATACGCAGTATTTT.

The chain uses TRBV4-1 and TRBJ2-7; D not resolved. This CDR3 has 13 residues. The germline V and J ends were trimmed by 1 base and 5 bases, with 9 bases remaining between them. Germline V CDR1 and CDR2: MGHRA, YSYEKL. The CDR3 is CASSQGWSDEQYF. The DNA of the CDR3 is TGCGCCAGCAGCCAAGGGTGGTCGGACGAGCAGTACTTC.

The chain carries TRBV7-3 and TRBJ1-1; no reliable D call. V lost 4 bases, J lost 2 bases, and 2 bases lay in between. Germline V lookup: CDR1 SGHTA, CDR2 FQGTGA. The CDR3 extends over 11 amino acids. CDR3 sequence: CASSSNTEAFF. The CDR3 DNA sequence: TGTGCCAGCAGCTCCAACACTGAAGCTTTCTTT.

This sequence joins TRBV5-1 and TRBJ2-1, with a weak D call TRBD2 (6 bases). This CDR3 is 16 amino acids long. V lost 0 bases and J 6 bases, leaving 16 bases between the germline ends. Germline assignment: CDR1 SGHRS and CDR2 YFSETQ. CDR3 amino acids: CASSLVADPPGNEQFF. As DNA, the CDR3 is TGCGCCAGCAGCTTGGTAGCGGACCCACCGGGCAATGAGCAGTTCTTC.

This CDR3 reads CASRGQGRLATNEKLFF. For the CDR3, the DNA is TGCGCCAGCAGGGGACAAGGACGGCTTGCAACTAATGAAAAACTGTTTTTT. This chain links TRBV10-1 with TRBJ1-4, with D perhaps matching TRBD1 (6 bases). Germline-derived CDR1 and CDR2 are WNHNN and SYGVQD (reference sequence). There are 17 residues in the CDR3. V gave up 6 bases and J gave up 0 bases, with 17 bases separating them.

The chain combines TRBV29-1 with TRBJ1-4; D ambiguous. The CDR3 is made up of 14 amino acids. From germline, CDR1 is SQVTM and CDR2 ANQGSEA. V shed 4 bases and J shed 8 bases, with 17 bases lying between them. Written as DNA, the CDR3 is TGCAGCGTTGGGGGTGGTCCGGGGTACGAAAAACTGTTTTTT. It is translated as CSVGGGPGYEKLFF.

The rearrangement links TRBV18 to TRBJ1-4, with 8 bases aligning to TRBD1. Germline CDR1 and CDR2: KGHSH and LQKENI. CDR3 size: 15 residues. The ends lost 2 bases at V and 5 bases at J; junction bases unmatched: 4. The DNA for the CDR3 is TGTGCCAGCTCACCAGGGGACAGGCGAAATGAAAAACTGTTTTTT. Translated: CASSPGDRRNEKLFF.

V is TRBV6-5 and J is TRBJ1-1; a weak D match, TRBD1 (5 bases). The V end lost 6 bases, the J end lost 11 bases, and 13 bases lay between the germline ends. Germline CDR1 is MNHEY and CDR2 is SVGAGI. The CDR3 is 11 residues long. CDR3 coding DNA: TGTGCCAGCAGGGGGACCCTCCAGGCTTTCTTT. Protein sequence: CASRGTLQAFF.

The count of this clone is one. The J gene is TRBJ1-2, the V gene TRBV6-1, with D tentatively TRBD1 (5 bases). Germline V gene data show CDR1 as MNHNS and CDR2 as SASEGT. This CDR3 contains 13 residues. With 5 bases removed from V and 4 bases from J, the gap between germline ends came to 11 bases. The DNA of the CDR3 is TGTGCCAGCAGTAAACAGGAGACCTATGGCTACACCTTC. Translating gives CASSKQETYGYTF.

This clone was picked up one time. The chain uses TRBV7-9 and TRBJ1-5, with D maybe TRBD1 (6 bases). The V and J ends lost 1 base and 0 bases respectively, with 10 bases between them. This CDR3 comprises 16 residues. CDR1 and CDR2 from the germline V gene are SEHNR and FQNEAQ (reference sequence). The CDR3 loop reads CASSLDGTISNQPQHF. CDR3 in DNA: TGTGCCAGCAGCTTAGATGGGACAATTAGCAATCAGCCCCAGCATTTT.

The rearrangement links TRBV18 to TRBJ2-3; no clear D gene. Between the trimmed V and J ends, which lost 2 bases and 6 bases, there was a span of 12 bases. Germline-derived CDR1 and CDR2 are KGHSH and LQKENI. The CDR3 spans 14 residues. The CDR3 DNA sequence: TGTGCCAGCTCACCATTGGTAGCAGCCGATACGCAGTATTTT. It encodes CASSPLVAADTQYF. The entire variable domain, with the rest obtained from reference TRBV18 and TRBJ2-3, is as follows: NAGVMQNPRHLVRRRGQEARLRCSPMKGHSHVYWYRQLPEEGLKFMVYLQKENIIDESGMPKERFSAEFPKEGPSILRIQQVVRGDSAAYFCASSPLVAADTQYFGPGTRLTVL.

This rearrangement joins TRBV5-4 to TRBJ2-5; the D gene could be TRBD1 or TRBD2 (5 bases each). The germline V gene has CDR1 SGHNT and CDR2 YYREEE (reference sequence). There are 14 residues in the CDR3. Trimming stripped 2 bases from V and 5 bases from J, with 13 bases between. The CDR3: CASSFGAGTETQYF. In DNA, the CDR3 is TGTGCCAGCAGCTTTGGGGCAGGGACGGAGACCCAGTACTTC. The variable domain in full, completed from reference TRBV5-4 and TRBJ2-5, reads ETGVTQSPTHLIKTRGQQVTLRCSSQSGHNTVSWYQQALGQGPQFIFQYYREEENGRGNFPPRFSGLQFPNYSSELNVNALELDDSALYLCASSFGAGTETQYFGPGTRLLVL.

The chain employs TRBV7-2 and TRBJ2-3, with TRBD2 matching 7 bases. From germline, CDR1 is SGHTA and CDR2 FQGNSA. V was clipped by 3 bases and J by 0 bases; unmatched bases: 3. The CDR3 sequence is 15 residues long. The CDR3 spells CASSFAGVSTDTQYF. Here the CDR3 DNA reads TGTGCCAGCAGCTTTGCGGGGGTTAGCACAGATACGCAGTATTTT.